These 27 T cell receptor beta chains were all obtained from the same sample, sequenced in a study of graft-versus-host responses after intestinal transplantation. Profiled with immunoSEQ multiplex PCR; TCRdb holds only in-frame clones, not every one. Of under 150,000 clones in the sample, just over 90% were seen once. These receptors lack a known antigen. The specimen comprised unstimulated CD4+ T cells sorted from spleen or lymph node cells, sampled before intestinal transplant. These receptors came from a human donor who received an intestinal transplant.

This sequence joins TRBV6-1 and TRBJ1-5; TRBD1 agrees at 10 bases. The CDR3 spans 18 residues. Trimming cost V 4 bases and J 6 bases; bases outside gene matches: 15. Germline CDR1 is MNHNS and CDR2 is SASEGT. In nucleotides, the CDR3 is TGTGCCAGCAGTGCCCGGACAGGGGGTTCGGGTCGGGTTCAGCCCCAGCATTTT. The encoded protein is CASSARTGGSGRVQPQHF.

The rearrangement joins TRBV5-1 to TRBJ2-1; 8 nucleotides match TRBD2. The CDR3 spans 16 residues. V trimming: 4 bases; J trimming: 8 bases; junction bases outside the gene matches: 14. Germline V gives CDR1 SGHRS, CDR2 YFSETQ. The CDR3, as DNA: TGCGCCAGCAGCGCCGCCGTTGCGGGGGGAAGGGATGAGCAGTTCTTC. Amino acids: CASSAAVAGGRDEQFF.

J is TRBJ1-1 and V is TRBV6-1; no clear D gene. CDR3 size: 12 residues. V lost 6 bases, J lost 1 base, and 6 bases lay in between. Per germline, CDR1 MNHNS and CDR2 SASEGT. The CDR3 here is CASSRGNTEAFF. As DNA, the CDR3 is TGTGCCAGCAGCCGAGGGAACACTGAAGCTTTCTTT.

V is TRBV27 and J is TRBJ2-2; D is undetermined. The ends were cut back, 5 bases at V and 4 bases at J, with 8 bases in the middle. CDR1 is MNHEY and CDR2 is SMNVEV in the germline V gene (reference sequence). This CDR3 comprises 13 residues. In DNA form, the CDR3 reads TGTGCCAGCAGTCCAAGGAGCACCGGGGAGCTGTTTTTT. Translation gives CASSPRSTGELFF.

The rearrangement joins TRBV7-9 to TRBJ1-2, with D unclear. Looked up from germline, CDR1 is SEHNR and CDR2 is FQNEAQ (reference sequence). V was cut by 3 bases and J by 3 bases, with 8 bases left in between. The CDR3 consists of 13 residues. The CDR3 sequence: CASSFTEYYGYTF. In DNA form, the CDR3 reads TGTGCCAGCAGCTTCACAGAATACTATGGCTACACCTTC.

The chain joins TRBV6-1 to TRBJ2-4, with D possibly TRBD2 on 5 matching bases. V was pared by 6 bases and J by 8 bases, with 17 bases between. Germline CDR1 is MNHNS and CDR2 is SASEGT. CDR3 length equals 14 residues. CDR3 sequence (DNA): TGTGCCAGCAGGAGGACTGATTCTGGGGACATTCAGTACTTC. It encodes CASRRTDSGDIQYF.

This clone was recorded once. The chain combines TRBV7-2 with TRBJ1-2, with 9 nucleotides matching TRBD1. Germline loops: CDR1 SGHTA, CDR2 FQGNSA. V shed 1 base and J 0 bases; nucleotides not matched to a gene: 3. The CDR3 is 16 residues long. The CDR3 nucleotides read TGTGCCAGCAGCTTAGGAGGGACAGGGACTAACTATGGCTACACCTTC. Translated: CASSLGGTGTNYGYTF.

The CDR3 DNA reads as TGTGCCATCAGTGAGTACAGGGAGGGGAGACCGATGAACACTGAAGCTTTCTTT. Its translation is CAISEYREGRPMNTEAFF. V usage is TRBV10-3 and J usage is TRBJ1-1, with D possibly TRBD1 on 6 matching bases. The length of the CDR3 is 18 residues. Trimming shortened V by 1 base and J by 0 bases, and 18 bases separated the two germline ends. Germline lookup yields CDR1 ENHRY and CDR2 SYGVKD.

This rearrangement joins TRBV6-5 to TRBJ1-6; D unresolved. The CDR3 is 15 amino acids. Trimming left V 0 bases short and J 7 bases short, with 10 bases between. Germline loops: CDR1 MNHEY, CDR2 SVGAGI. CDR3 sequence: CASSYSTTTNSPLHF. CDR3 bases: TGTGCCAGCAGTTACTCAACCACAACGAATTCACCCCTCCACTTT.

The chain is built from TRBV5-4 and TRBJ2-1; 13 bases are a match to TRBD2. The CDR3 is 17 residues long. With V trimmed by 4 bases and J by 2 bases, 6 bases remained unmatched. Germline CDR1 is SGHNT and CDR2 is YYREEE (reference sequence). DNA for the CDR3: TGTGCCAGCAGCCCCGGGACTAGCGGGGCCCCCTACAATGAGCAGTTCTTC. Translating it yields CASSPGTSGAPYNEQFF.

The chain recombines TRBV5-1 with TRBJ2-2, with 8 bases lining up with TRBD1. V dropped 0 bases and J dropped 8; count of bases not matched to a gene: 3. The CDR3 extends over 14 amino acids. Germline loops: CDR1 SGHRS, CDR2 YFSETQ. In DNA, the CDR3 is TGCGCCAGCAGCTTGGACCAGGGGGCAGGGGAGCTGTTTTTT. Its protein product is CASSLDQGAGELFF.

The CDR3 region is CASSRERNSYNEQFF. For the CDR3, the DNA is TGTGCCAGTAGTCGAGAGCGAAACTCCTACAATGAGCAGTTCTTC. V gene TRBV19 combines with J gene TRBJ2-1; unclear D gene. The CDR3 consists of 15 residues. V shed 5 bases and J shed 0 bases, with 11 bases lying between them. CDR1 LNHDA and CDR2 SQIVND come from the germline V gene (reference sequence).

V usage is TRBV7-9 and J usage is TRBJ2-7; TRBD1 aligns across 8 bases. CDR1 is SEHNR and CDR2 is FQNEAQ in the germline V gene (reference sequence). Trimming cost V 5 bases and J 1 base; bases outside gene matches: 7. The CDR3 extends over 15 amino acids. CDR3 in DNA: TGTGCCAGCAGCCCCCGGACAGGGTCTTCCTACGAGCAGTACTTC. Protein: CASSPRTGSSYEQYF. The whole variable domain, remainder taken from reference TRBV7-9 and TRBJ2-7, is DTGVSQNPRHKITKRGQNVTFRCDPISEHNRLYWYRQTLGQGPEFLTYFQNEAQLEKSRLLSDRFSAERPKGSFSTLEIQRTEQGDSAMYLCASSPRTGSSYEQYFGPGTRLTVT.

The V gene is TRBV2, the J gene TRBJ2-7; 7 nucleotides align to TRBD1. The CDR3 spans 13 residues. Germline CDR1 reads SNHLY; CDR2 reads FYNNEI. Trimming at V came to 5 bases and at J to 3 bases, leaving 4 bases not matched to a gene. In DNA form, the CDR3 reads TGTGCCAGCAGTTGGGACAGAAACTACGAGCAGTACTTC. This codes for CASSWDRNYEQYF.

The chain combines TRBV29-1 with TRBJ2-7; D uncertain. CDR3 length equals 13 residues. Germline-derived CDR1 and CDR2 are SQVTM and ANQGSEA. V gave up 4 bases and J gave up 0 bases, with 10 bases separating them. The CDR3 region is CSVVGIVSYEQYF. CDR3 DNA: TGCAGCGTTGTTGGGATAGTCTCCTACGAGCAGTACTTC.

DNA for the CDR3: TGTGCCAGCAGCTTTTTTAGGGGGACTACTAATGAAAAACTGTTTTTT. Translation: CASSFFRGTTNEKLFF. The rearrangement uses TRBV7-9 and TRBJ1-4; D might be TRBD1 (6 bases). CDR1 SEHNR and CDR2 FQNEAQ come from the germline V gene (reference sequence). Trimming took 3 bases from V and 2 from J, leaving 13 bases between them. There are 16 residues in the CDR3. Combining the CDR3 with reference TRBV7-9 and TRBJ1-4 gives the whole variable domain DTGVSQNPRHKITKRGQNVTFRCDPISEHNRLYWYRQTLGQGPEFLTYFQNEAQLEKSRLLSDRFSAERPKGSFSTLEIQRTEQGDSAMYLCASSFFRGTTNEKLFFGSGTQLSVL.

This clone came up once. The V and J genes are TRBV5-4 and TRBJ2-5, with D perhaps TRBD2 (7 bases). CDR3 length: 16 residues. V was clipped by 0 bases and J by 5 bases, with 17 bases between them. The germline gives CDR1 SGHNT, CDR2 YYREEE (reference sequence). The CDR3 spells CASSLGRGASLETQYF. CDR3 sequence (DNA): TGTGCCAGCAGCTTGGGACGGGGGGCCAGCTTGGAGACCCAGTACTTC.

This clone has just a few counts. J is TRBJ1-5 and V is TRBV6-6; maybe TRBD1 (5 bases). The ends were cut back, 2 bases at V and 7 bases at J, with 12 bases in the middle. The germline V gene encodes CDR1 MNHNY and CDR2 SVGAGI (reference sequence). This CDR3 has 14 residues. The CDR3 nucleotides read TGTGCCAGCAGTTACGGGCAGGGAGGACAGCCCCAGCATTTT. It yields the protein CASSYGQGGQPQHF.

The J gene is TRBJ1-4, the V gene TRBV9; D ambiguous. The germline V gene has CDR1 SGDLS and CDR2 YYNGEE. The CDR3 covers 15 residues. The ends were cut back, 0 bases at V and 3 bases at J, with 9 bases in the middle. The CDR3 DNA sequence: TGTGCCAGCAGCGTAGGTGGGAGTTCTAATGAAAAACTGTTTTTT. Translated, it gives CASSVGGSSNEKLFF. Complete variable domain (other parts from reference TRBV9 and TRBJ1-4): DSGVTQTPKHLITATGQRVTLRCSPRSGDLSVYWYQQSLDQGLQFLIQYYNGEERAKGNILERFSAQQFPDLHSELNLSSLELGDSALYFCASSVGGSSNEKLFFGSGTQLSVL.

CDR3 amino acids: CASSLSHSGGGPNYGYTF. The CDR3 DNA follows: TGTGCCAGCAGCTTATCTCATAGTGGGGGCGGCCCTAACTATGGCTACACCTTC. The chain carries TRBV7-6 and TRBJ1-2; maybe TRBD1 (6 bases). Trimming cost V 2 bases and J 0 bases, with 19 bases left between them. The CDR3 covers 18 residues. The germline gives CDR1 SGHVS, CDR2 FNYEAQ.

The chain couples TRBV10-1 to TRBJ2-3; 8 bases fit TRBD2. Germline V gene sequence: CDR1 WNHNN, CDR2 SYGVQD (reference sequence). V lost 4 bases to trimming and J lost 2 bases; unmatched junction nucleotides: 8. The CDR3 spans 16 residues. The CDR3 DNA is TGCGCCAGCAGTGGCGGGGTAGCGGGGACCACAGATACGCAGTATTTT. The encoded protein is CASSGGVAGTTDTQYF.

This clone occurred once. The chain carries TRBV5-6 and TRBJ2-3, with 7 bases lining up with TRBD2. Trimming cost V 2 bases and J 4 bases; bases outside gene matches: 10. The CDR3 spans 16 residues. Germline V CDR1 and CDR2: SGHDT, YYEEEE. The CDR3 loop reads CASSLGAGSPADTQYF. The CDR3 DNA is TGTGCCAGCAGCTTAGGAGCGGGGTCCCCCGCAGATACGCAGTATTTT. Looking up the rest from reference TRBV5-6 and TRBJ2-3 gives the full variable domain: DAGVTQSPTHLIKTRGQQVTLRCSPKSGHDTVSWYQQALGQGPQFIFQYYEEEERQRGNFPDRFSGHQFPNYSSELNVNALLLGDSALYLCASSLGAGSPADTQYFGPGTRLTVL.

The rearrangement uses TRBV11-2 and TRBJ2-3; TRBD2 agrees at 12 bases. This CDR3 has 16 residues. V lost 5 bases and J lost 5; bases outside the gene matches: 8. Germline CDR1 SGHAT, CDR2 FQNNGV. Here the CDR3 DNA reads TGTGCCAGCAGCACACGACTAGCGGGGGCTCTAGATACGCAGTATTTT. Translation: CASSTRLAGALDTQYF. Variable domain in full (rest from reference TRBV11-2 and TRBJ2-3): EAGVAQSPRYKIIEKRQSVAFWCNPISGHATLYWYQQILGQGPKLLIQFQNNGVVDDSQLPKDRFSAERLKGVDSTLKIQPAKLEDSAVYLCASSTRLAGALDTQYFGPGTRLTVL.

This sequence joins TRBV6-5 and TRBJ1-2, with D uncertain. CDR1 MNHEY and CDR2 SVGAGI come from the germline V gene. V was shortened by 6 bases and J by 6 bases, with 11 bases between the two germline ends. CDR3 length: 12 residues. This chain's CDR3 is CASSPGRHGYTF. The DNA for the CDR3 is TGTGCCAGCAGCCCAGGAAGACATGGCTACACCTTC.

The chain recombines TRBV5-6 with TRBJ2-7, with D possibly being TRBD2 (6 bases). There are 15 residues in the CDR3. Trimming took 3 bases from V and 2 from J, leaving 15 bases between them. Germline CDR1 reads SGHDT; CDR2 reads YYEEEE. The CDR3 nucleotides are TGTGCCAGCAGCTGGGGACTTGTCGGGACCTACGAGCAGTACTTC. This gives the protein CASSWGLVGTYEQYF.

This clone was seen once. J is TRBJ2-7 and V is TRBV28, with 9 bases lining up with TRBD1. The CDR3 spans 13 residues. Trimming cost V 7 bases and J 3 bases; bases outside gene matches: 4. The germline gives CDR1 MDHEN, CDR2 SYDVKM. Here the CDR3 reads CASKQGASYEQYF. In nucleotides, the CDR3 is TGTGCCAGCAAACAGGGGGCGAGCTACGAGCAGTACTTC. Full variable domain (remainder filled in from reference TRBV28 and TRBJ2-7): DVKVTQSSRYLVKRTGEKVFLECVQDMDHENMFWYRQDPGLGLRLIYFSYDVKMKEKGDIPEGYSVSREKKERFSLILESASTNQTSMYLCASKQGASYEQYFGPGTRLTVT.

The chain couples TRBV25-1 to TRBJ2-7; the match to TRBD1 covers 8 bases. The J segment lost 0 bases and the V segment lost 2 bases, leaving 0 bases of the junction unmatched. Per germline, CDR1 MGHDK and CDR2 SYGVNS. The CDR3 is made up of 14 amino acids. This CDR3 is CASSEGTGSYEQYF. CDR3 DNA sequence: TGTGCCAGCAGTGAAGGGACAGGCTCCTACGAGCAGTACTTC.